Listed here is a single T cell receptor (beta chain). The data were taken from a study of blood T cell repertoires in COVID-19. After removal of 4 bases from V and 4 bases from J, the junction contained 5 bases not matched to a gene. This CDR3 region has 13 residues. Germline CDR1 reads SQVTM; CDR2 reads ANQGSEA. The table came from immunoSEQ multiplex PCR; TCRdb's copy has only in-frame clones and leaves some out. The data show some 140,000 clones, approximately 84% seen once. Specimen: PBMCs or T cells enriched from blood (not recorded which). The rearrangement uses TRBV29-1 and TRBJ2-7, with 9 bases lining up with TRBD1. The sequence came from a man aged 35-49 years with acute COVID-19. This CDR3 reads CSVADRGGYEQYF. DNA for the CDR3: TGCAGCGTTGCCGACAGGGGGGGGTACGAGCAGTACTTC.